This record looks at one TCR beta chain sequence and its context. Assay: immunoSEQ multiplex PCR; the TCRdb copy retains only in-frame clones and omits some. The repertoire has around 190,000 clones, approximately 85% of them found once; the top ten carry under 9.5%. This record belongs to a study of blood T cell repertoires in COVID-19. Background on the study: Samples of COVID-19 (acute and convalescent) were obtained from the United States, Italy and Spain.

The CDR3 runs 14 residues. V was pared by 3 bases and J by 4 bases, with 11 bases between. CDR1 LNHDA and CDR2 SQIVND come from the germline V gene (reference sequence). Sequencing used peripheral blood. This TCR was recovered from a woman aged 60-70 years with acute or convalescent COVID-19. The J gene is TRBJ2-3, the V gene TRBV19, with D possibly TRBD1 on 5 matching bases. CDR3 region: CASSMWQGADTQYF. Here the CDR3 DNA reads TGTGCCAGTAGTATGTGGCAGGGCGCAGATACGCAGTATTTT.